The 10 T cell receptor beta chains below all came from one sample that was sequenced in a study of T cell responses to AZD1222 COVID-19 vaccine (dated by TCRdb to the early 2020s). The time point label of this sample denotes: about 28 days (+/-7) after the second vaccine dose. Receptor amplification or capture employed the immunoSEQ multiplex PCR assay. The table was pulled from immuneACCESS by TCRdb, which kept in-frame rearrangements only. Such tables lose some clones; where checked, under half of the loss comes from unresolved V genes, and the rest has no known cause. In this sample the table shows under 150,000 clones, 90% of which occur a single time. The ten largest clones capture roughly 1.7% of the sample. The sequenced sample was peripheral blood, obtained 28 days after the second AZD1222 dose. The origin of the receptors is an adult who received the AZD1222 COVID-19 vaccine.

The chain carries TRBV28 and TRBJ1-2; weak D call: TRBD1 (5 bases). CDR3 length equals 13 residues. Trimming removed 7 bases from V and 8 bases from J, with 17 bases in between. Germline V gene data show CDR1 as MDHEN and CDR2 as SYDVKM. As DNA, the CDR3 is TGTGCCAGCACCCCCGGAGGGGACCGCGGCTACACCTTC. Translated, it gives CASTPGGDRGYTF.

The V and J genes are TRBV3-1 (or the pseudogene TRBV3-2) and TRBJ1-1; 7 nucleotides line up with TRBD1. The CDR3 runs 15 residues. Germline CDR1 is LGHDT and CDR2 is YNNKEL (reference sequence). Germline trimming cut 5 bases from V and 5 bases from J; bases unmatched to any gene: 11. The CDR3 sequence: CASSETGMGLTEAFF. DNA of the CDR3: TGTGCCAGCAGCGAGACAGGGATGGGGTTGACTGAAGCTTTCTTT.

The chain employs TRBV7-3 and TRBJ2-1; 9 nucleotides line up with TRBD2. This CDR3 contains 16 residues. Per germline, CDR1 SGHTA and CDR2 FQGTGA. With V trimmed by 5 bases and J by 2 bases, 7 bases remained unmatched. CDR3 DNA sequence: TGTGCCAGCAGCCGGACTAGCGTGGGAACCTACAATGAGCAGTTCTTC. Protein sequence: CASSRTSVGTYNEQFF.

The genes are TRBV6-2 or TRBV6-3 and TRBJ1-2; D ambiguous. V dropped 7 bases and J dropped 4 bases, with 19 bases sitting between them. The V gene's germline CDR1 is MNHEY and CDR2 SVGEGT. CDR3 length: 15 amino acids. CDR3 sequence reads: CASTPAGQLGYGYTF. The CDR3, as DNA: TGTGCCAGCACCCCGGCTGGGCAGCTCGGCTATGGCTACACCTTC.

For the CDR3, the DNA is TGTGCCAGCAGGGATGGGGTGAACACTGAAGCTTTCTTT. Translation gives CASRDGVNTEAFF. V is TRBV7-9 and J is TRBJ1-1; no firm D call. The CDR3 spans 13 residues. Germline V gives CDR1 SEHNR, CDR2 FQNEAQ (reference sequence). V was cut by 6 bases and J by 0 bases, with 8 bases left in between.

The V call is TRBV9, the J call TRBJ1-6; 7 bases are shared with TRBD1. CDR1 is SGDLS and CDR2 is YYNGEE in the germline V gene. J was trimmed by 6 bases and V by 0 bases; bases with no gene match: 9. This CDR3 has 17 amino acids. The CDR3 region has the DNA TGTGCCAGCAGCGTAGAACCTTGGCAGGGGGGTAATTCACCCCTCCACTTT. Protein: CASSVEPWQGGNSPLHF. Complete variable domain (other parts from reference TRBV9 and TRBJ1-6): DSGVTQTPKHLITATGQRVTLRCSPRSGDLSVYWYQQSLDQGLQFLIQYYNGEERAKGNILERFSAQQFPDLHSELNLSSLELGDSALYFCASSVEPWQGGNSPLHFGNGTRLTVT.

V and J are TRBV20-1 and TRBJ2-5, with D uncertain. The V gene's germline CDR1 is DFQATT and CDR2 SNEGSKA (reference sequence). V lost 6 bases and J lost 5, with 10 bases in between. The CDR3 is 11 residues long. The CDR3 region has the DNA TGCAGTGCCACCCTGGTGGAGACCCAGTACTTC. Residues: CSATLVETQYF.

This chain uses TRBV7-2 with TRBJ2-7; TRBD1 matches 8 bases. The junction had 6 bases not matched to a gene; V was cut back by 5 bases and J by 0 bases. CDR3 length: 15 amino acids. The germline V gene encodes CDR1 SGHTA and CDR2 FQGNSA. The CDR3 here is CASSLSQGGSYEQYF. In DNA, the CDR3 is TGTGCCAGCAGCCTATCACAGGGGGGCTCCTACGAGCAGTACTTC.

The chain is built from TRBV28 and TRBJ1-5; no clear D gene. The germline V gene encodes CDR1 MDHEN and CDR2 SYDVKM. The CDR3 spans 13 residues. Trimming removed 6 bases from V and 4 bases from J, with 10 bases in between. The CDR3 DNA is TGTGCCAGCAGCCCGACGGGAAATCAGCCCCAGCATTTT. This codes for CASSPTGNQPQHF.

The rearrangement uses TRBV7-2 and TRBJ2-3; no reliable D call. CDR1 SGHTA and CDR2 FQGNSA come from the germline V gene. V lost 1 base, J lost 5 bases, and 10 bases lay in between. The CDR3 contains 14 residues. As DNA, the CDR3 is TGTGCCAGCAGCTTAGACCTCTCTTTAGATACGCAGTATTTT. It translates to CASSLDLSLDTQYF.